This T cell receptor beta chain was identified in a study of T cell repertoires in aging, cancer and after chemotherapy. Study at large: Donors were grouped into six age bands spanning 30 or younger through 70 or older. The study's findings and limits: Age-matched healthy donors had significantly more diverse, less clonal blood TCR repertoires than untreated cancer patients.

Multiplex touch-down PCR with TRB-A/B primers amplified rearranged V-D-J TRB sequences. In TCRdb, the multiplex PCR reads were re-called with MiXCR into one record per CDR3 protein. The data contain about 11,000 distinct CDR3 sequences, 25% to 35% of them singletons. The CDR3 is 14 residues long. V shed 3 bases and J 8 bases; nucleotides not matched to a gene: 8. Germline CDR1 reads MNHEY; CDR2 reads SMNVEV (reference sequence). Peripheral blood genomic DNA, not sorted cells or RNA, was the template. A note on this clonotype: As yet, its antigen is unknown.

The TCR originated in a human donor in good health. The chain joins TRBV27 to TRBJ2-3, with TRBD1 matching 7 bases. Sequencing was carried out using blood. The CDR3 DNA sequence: TGTGCCAGCAGTTTGGACAGGTTGATAGGTACGCAGTATTTT. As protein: CASSLDRLIGTQYF.